This T cell receptor (beta chain) appears in the sequencing data of a study of T cells in Graves' hyperthyroidism and ophthalmopathy. The investigators amplified TCR beta CDR3 regions from RNA transcripts. RT-PCR in the first round (using the HTBI primer set) targeted the TCR CDR3. TCRdb reprocessed the multiplex PCR reads via MiXCR and lists one record per CDR3 protein. This table holds under 350,000 distinct CDR3 sequences, about a sixth found once. Per the germline V gene, CDR1 is SEHNR and CDR2 is FQNEAQ (reference sequence). The CDR3 extends over 16 amino acids. With 3 bases removed from V and 8 bases from J, the gap between germline ends came to 21 bases. This clonotype was picked up a small number of times.

The chain carries TRBV7-9 and TRBJ2-3; the D gene is possibly TRBD2 (6 bases). The sequence was obtained from a woman aged 55 to 70 with Graves' ophthalmopathy. The sample taken for sequencing was blood. The CDR3 bases are TGTGCCAGCAGCTTTCTTGAGGGAGACGGTAGCGGTACGCAGTATTTT. As protein: CASSFLEGDGSGTQYF.